This T cell receptor (beta chain) was found in a study of OX40 agonist ivuxolimab in advanced cancers. Using immunoSEQ multiplex PCR, the repertoire was profiled, and TCRdb retains in-frame clones only, with some absent. The data hold more than 85,000 clones, with approximately 89% observed a single time. The CDR3 totals 16 residues. Trimming took 5 bases from V and 0 from J, leaving 14 bases between them. Germline V gives CDR1 LNHDA, CDR2 SQIVND (reference sequence). The TCR comes from an adult with an advanced solid tumor such as melanoma, head and neck, liver or kidney cancer. The chain combines TRBV19 with TRBJ2-1; D could derive from TRBD1 or TRBD2 (5 bases each). The sequencing used CD4+ or CD8+ T cells sorted from blood, collected in a trial of the OX40 agonist ivuxolimab. The CDR3 DNA follows: TGTGCCAGTAGTCCCCGGGGCCTTGACTCCTACAATGAGCAGTTCTTC. Translation gives CASSPRGLDSYNEQFF.